This is a list of T cell receptor beta chains from one sample in a study of beta chain features in type 1 diabetes. Profiled with immunoSEQ multiplex PCR; TCRdb holds only in-frame clones, not every one. The table shows approximately 380,000 clones, with more than 12% occurring only once. The sample was naive CD4+ T cells from blood. These receptor sequences come from a woman aged 18-29 years in good health. The CDR3 runs from the conserved cysteine through the conserved F or W. A D gene is named only where the DNA matches it firmly. Size is stated for part of the rows, as once, few or many counts, or as a class when the clone is expanded.

v_call	j_call	d_call	clone_size	cdr3_nt	cdr3_aa
TRBV29-1	TRBJ2-7	TRBD1	few	TGCAGCGTTGAGCCGGGACAGGGCGTCCACGAGCAGTACTTC	CSVEPGQGVHEQYF
TRBV28	TRBJ2-2	NA	NA	TGTGCCAGCAGAAACCTCGGGGTGAACACCGGGGAGCTGTTTTTT	CASRNLGVNTGELFF
TRBV5-4	TRBJ1-1	NA	few	TGTGCCAGCAGTCGAGCCGGGACACGGAACACTGAAGCTTTCTTT	CASSRAGTRNTEAFF
TRBV29-1	TRBJ2-3	NA	few	TGCAGCGTTGAACACGGGAGCGATACGCAGTATTTT	CSVEHGSDTQYF
TRBV11-1	TRBJ1-2	TRBD1	NA	TGTGCCAGCAGCGAACGGGGACAGGGGAATGGCTACACCTTC	CASSERGQGNGYTF
TRBV21-1	TRBJ2-6	NA	NA	TGTGCCAGCCTGGGAAGACAGCTCGCTTTC	CASLGRQLAF
TRBV29-1	TRBJ1-5	NA	few	TGCAGCGTCATCGGGGGAAGCAATCAGCCCCAGCATTTT	CSVIGGSNQPQHF
TRBV30	TRBJ2-3	TRBD1	NA	TGTGCCTGGGACAGGGGTTTCACAGATACGCAGTATTTT	CAWDRGFTDTQYF
TRBV5-1	TRBJ1-1	NA	NA	TGCGCCAGCAGCTTGGGACAGGAGAACACTGAAGCTTTCTTT	CASSLGQENTEAFF
TRBV11-2	TRBJ2-3	NA	NA	TGTGCCAGCAGCTTAGGGCGGTCCACAGATACGCAGTATTTT	CASSLGRSTDTQYF
TRBV5-1	TRBJ2-3	TRBD2	NA	TGCGCCAGCAGCTTGGCTGTACTAGCGGGAACAGATACGCAGTATTTT	CASSLAVLAGTDTQYF